A single sample is the source of the 21 T cell receptor beta chains below, sequenced in a study of radiotherapy plus CTLA-4 blockade in lung cancer. Produced via immunoSEQ multiplex PCR; TCRdb's table is partial and in-frame only. The sample lists more than 65,000 clones, under 85% seen once, with 0.75% to 0.95% in the top ten. The sequencing here drew on peripheral blood, taken from a patient treated with radiotherapy plus ipilimumab. These receptors all come from a human donor with non-small cell lung cancer who had stable disease on radiotherapy plus ipilimumab.

This rearrangement joins TRBV6-6 to TRBJ1-4; D remains ambiguous. The CDR3 is 14 residues long. Germline V gene data show CDR1 as MNHNY and CDR2 as SVGAGI (reference sequence). Trimming removed 5 bases from V and 8 bases from J, with 15 bases in between. DNA of the CDR3: TGTGCCAGCAGTCCAGCCGGCCGAGGAGAAAAACTGTTTTTT. It specifies CASSPAGRGEKLFF.

This clone has just a few counts. This rearrangement joins TRBV6-1 to TRBJ1-4, with 9 bases fitting TRBD1. The V segment lost 4 bases and the J segment 13 bases; nucleotides outside the gene matches: 1. The CDR3 runs to 11 residues. Per germline, CDR1 MNHNS and CDR2 SASEGT. The CDR3 reads CASSGQGGLFF. The CDR3 DNA is TGTGCCAGCAGTGGACAGGGGGGACTGTTTTTT.

This chain joins TRBV5-1 and TRBJ2-7; D gene unclear. The length of the CDR3 is 16 residues. The V gene lost 3 bases and the J gene lost 4 bases, with 20 bases spanning the gap. The germline V gene encodes CDR1 SGHRS and CDR2 YFSETQ. The DNA for the CDR3 is TGCGCCAGCAGCTCCACCGAGACGGGCCGCATATACGAGCAGTACTTC. Its translation is CASSSTETGRIYEQYF.

The chain employs TRBV5-1 and TRBJ1-1; no clear D gene. V shed 0 bases and J shed 6 bases, with 3 bases lying between them. Germline CDR1 and CDR2: SGHRS and YFSETQ. The CDR3 runs to 11 residues. CDR3 protein: CASSLGAEAFF. For the CDR3, the DNA is TGCGCCAGCAGCTTGGGGGCTGAAGCTTTCTTT.

The CDR3 DNA is TGTGCCAGCAGCTCTACCGGGACGGTAAACAATGAGCAGTTCTTC. This encodes CASSSTGTVNNEQFF. This chain connects TRBV7-3 to TRBJ2-1; TRBD1 or TRBD2 may be the D gene (5 bases each). The CDR3 totals 15 residues. V was pared by 4 bases and J by 5 bases, with 15 bases between. Germline V lookup: CDR1 SGHTA, CDR2 FQGTGA.

The gene calls are TRBV5-4 and TRBJ1-3; maybe TRBD1 (5 bases). V was trimmed by 4 bases and J by 5 bases, leaving 22 bases between them. The V gene's germline CDR1 is SGHNT and CDR2 YYREEE (reference sequence). This CDR3 contains 17 residues. CDR3 loop: CASSAGPVGGARNTIYF. CDR3 in DNA: TGTGCCAGCAGCGCCGGCCCAGTCGGGGGAGCTAGAAACACCATATATTTT. Looking up the rest from reference TRBV5-4 and TRBJ1-3 gives the full variable domain: ETGVTQSPTHLIKTRGQQVTLRCSSQSGHNTVSWYQQALGQGPQFIFQYYREEENGRGNFPPRFSGLQFPNYSSELNVNALELDDSALYLCASSAGPVGGARNTIYFGEGSWLTVV.

Only a few counts were recorded for this clone. The chain uses TRBV19 and TRBJ1-2, with TRBD1 as a possible D gene (5 bases). Deletions cut 3 bases from V and 8 bases from J, with 10 bases between. Germline CDR1 is LNHDA and CDR2 is SQIVND (reference sequence). CDR3 length: 12 amino acids. DNA of the CDR3: TGTGCCAGTAGTATGTTGGGGGGAGGCTACACCTTC. The encoded protein is CASSMLGGGYTF.

The V call is TRBV7-2, the J call TRBJ2-4; D remains unclear. The CDR3 has 12 amino acids. The ends were cut back, 5 bases at V and 12 bases at J, with 14 bases in the middle. CDR1 and CDR2 (germline): SGHTA, FQGNSA. The chain's CDR3 is CASSIGSSRQYF. The CDR3 nucleotides read TGTGCCAGCAGCATAGGGTCTTCTCGTCAGTACTTC. The variable domain in full, completed from reference TRBV7-2 and TRBJ2-4, reads GAGVSQSPSNKVTEKGKDVELRCDPISGHTALYWYRQSLGQGLEFLIYFQGNSAPDKSGLPSDRFSAERTGGSVSTLTIQRTQQEDSAVYLCASSIGSSRQYFGAGTRLSVL.

The chain combines TRBV18 with TRBJ1-5; D gene unclear. With 3 bases removed from V and 5 bases from J, the gap between germline ends came to 14 bases. Germline loops: CDR1 KGHSH, CDR2 LQKENI. The CDR3 sequence is 15 residues long. CDR3 nucleotides: TGTGCCAGCTCACCCATAAACAAAGGCGATCAGCCCCAGCATTTT. Protein: CASSPINKGDQPQHF.

The V call is TRBV4-1, the J call TRBJ2-5; D uncertain. Trimming pared 1 base from V and 4 bases from J, leaving 10 bases between. Germline V gene sequence: CDR1 MGHRA, CDR2 YSYEKL. CDR3 length: 14 amino acids. CDR3 DNA: TGCGCCAGCAGCCAAGTATACCCACGAGAGACCCAGTACTTC. Its translation is CASSQVYPRETQYF.

The rearrangement links TRBV7-2 to TRBJ2-1; D call uncertain. V lost 4 bases and J 7 bases, leaving 8 bases between the germline ends. This CDR3 is 12 amino acids long. From germline, CDR1 is SGHTA and CDR2 FQGNSA. CDR3 nucleotides: TGTGCCAGCAGCTGGCCCCGGAATGAGCAGTTCTTC. This codes for CASSWPRNEQFF.

This clone turned up a few times. This rearrangement joins TRBV29-1 to TRBJ2-3; 7 bases agree with TRBD1. V gave up 7 bases and J gave up 3 bases; unmatched junction bases: 10. The length of the CDR3 is 14 residues. The V gene's germline CDR1 is SQVTM and CDR2 ANQGSEA. The CDR3 sequence: CSATQGRGTDTQYF. The CDR3 nucleotides are TGCAGCGCTACACAGGGGAGAGGGACAGATACGCAGTATTTT.

The rearrangement joins TRBV14 to TRBJ2-3, with 7 bases fitting TRBD2. The V segment lost 5 bases and the J segment 2 bases; nucleotides outside the gene matches: 10. The CDR3 runs to 16 residues. Germline V gene data show CDR1 as SGHDN and CDR2 as FVKESK. In DNA form, the CDR3 reads TGTGCCAGCAGCAGGAGGCCAGCGGGGCTCACAGATACGCAGTATTTT. Translation: CASSRRPAGLTDTQYF.

This clone was seen only once. The chain combines TRBV5-1 with TRBJ2-5, with D uncertain. There are 15 residues in the CDR3. CDR1 SGHRS and CDR2 YFSETQ come from the germline V gene. V gave up 0 bases and J gave up 0 bases, with 9 bases separating them. The CDR3 protein is CASSLGPVYQETQYF. The CDR3 DNA reads TGCGCCAGCAGCTTGGGGCCAGTGTACCAAGAGACCCAGTACTTC.

CDR3 DNA: TGCAGCAGCCGGACAGGATACAATGAGCAGTTCTTC. It specifies CSSRTGYNEQFF. The chain carries TRBV29-1 and TRBJ2-1, with TRBD1 matching 7 bases. Germline V gene sequence: CDR1 SQVTM, CDR2 ANQGSEA. This CDR3 region has 12 residues. The junction had 5 bases not matched to a gene; V was cut back by 8 bases and J by 4 bases.

The table lists this clone with a few counts. This chain links TRBV5-1 with TRBJ2-5, with a weak D call TRBD1 (6 bases). The V gene lost 0 bases and the J gene lost 4 bases, with 13 bases spanning the gap. Germline assignment: CDR1 SGHRS and CDR2 YFSETQ. The CDR3 covers 15 residues. CDR3 sequence reads: CASSLAWGPGETQYF. The DNA of the CDR3 is TGCGCCAGCAGCTTGGCTTGGGGGCCAGGAGAGACCCAGTACTTC. The variable domain in full, with the rest retrieved from reference TRBV5-1 and TRBJ2-5, is KAGVTQTPRYLIKTRGQQVTLSCSPISGHRSVSWYQQTPGQGLQFLFEYFSETQRNKGNFPGRFSGRQFSNSRSEMNVSTLELGDSALYLCASSLAWGPGETQYFGPGTRLLVL.

J is TRBJ2-1 and V is TRBV28; D remains unclear. Trimming shortened V by 6 bases and J by 12 bases, and 15 bases separated the two germline ends. There are 12 residues in the CDR3. Germline CDR1 is MDHEN and CDR2 is SYDVKM. CDR3 region: CASSLGPTVQFF. CDR3 DNA: TGTGCCAGCAGCCTGGGCCCGACTGTGCAGTTCTTC.

The genes are TRBV10-3 and TRBJ2-1; 11 bases fit TRBD2. Germline CDR1 reads ENHRY; CDR2 reads SYGVKD. This CDR3 is built from 16 residues. V lost 4 bases to trimming and J lost 6 bases; unmatched junction nucleotides: 8. In DNA, the CDR3 is TGTGCCATCAGTGTCGGTAGCGGGAGGGCCAGCAATGAGCAGTTCTTC. Residues: CAISVGSGRASNEQFF.

V gene TRBV12-5 combines with J gene TRBJ2-1; weak D call: TRBD2 (6 bases). From germline, CDR1 is LGHNT and CDR2 FRNRAP. Trimming took off 1 base at V and 4 bases at J, with 8 bases between the two ends. This CDR3 spans 14 amino acids. The CDR3 nucleotides read TGTGCTAGTGGTTTGGGGGGGACTTACAATGAGCAGTTCTTC. Its translation is CASGLGGTYNEQFF.

The chain uses TRBV4-2 and TRBJ2-1; 8 bases agree with TRBD1. The germline gives CDR1 LGHNA, CDR2 YNFKEQ. Unmatched junction bases numbered 7, after V lost 4 bases and J lost 5 bases. CDR3 size: 15 residues. CDR3 region: CASSPRQGSHNEQFF. The CDR3 DNA is TGTGCCAGCAGCCCCCGACAGGGGTCCCACAATGAGCAGTTCTTC.

This clone came up once. The rearrangement joins TRBV15 to TRBJ2-7, with 11 bases that match TRBD2. Per germline, CDR1 LNHNV and CDR2 YYDKDF (reference sequence). The trim removed 0 bases at V and 5 bases at J, leaving 15 bases unmatched. This CDR3 contains 19 residues. The CDR3 loop reads CATSRDPLPRLAGTNEQYF. As DNA, the CDR3 is TGTGCCACCAGCAGAGATCCCCTCCCCCGACTAGCGGGAACTAACGAGCAGTACTTC.